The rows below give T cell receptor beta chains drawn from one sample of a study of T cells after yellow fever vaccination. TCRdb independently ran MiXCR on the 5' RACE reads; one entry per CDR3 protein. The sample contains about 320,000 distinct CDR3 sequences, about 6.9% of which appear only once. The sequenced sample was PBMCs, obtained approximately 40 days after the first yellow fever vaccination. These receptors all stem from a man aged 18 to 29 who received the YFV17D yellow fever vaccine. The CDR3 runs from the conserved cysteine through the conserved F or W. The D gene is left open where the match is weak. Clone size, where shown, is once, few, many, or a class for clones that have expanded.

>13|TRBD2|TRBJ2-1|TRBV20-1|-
TGCAGTGCTAGAAGTCTAGCGGAACCTGAGCAGTTCTTC
CSARSLAEPEQFF
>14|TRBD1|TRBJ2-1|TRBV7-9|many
TGTGCCAGCAGCTCCTGGGACAGGGAAGAAGGGCAGTTCTTC
CASSSWDREEGQFF
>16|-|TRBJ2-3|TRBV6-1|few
TGTGCCAGCAGCGCCGCCCTTGGCGGGAGCACAGATACGCAGTATTTT
CASSAALGGSTDTQYF
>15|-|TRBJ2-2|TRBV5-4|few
TGTGCCAGCAGTTCCCCCGGGGGAGAGAGCGGGGAGCTGTTTTTT
CASSSPGGESGELFF
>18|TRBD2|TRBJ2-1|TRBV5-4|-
TGTGCCACCCCAGGGATTACCGCCGGGACTAGCGGAAACAATGAGCAGTTCTTC
CATPGITAGTSGNNEQFF
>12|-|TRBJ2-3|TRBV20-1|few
TGCAGTGCTAGAGAGGGGGCAGATACGCAGTATTTT
CSAREGADTQYF
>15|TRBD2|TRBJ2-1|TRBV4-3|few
TGCGCCAGCAGCCACGGGACTAGCGGGTACAATGAGCAGTTCTTC
CASSHGTSGYNEQFF
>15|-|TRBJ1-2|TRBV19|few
TGTGCCAGTAGTATCTATGGGGGTAGCAGCTATGGCTACACCTTC
CASSIYGGSSYGYTF
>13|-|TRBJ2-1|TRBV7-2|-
TGTGCCAGCAGTCTAGAACCCTACAATGAGCAGTTCTTC
CASSLEPYNEQFF
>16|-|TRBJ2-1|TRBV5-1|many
TGCGCCAGCAGCTTGGGCTACAGCCAAGCCCGGAATGAGCAGTTCTTC
CASSLGYSQARNEQFF
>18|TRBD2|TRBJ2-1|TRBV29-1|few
TGCAGCGTTGAAGATACAAGCGGGGGGTCCGGAACCTACAATGAGCAGTTCTTC
CSVEDTSGGSGTYNEQFF
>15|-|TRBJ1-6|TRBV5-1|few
TGCGCCAGCAGCTTGGGCTCCGTGGTGGATTCACCCCTCCACTTT
CASSLGSVVDSPLHF
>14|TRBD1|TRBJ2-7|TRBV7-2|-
TGTGCCAGCAGCCCAAGACAGGGGGCCTACGAGCAGTACTTC
CASSPRQGAYEQYF
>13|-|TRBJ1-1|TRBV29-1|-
TGCAGCGTTGAAAGGATAATAAACACTGAAGCTTTCTTT
CSVERIINTEAFF
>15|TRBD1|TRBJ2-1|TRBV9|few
TGTGCCAGCAGCGTAGAGGGGACAGGGGTCAATGAGCAGTTCTTC
CASSVEGTGVNEQFF
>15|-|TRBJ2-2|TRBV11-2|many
TGTGCCAGCAGCTTAGCCGCCACGAACACCGGGGAGCTGTTTTTT
CASSLAATNTGELFF
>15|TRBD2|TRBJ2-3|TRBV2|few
TGTGCCAGCAGGGTACTAGCGGGAACCACAGATACGCAGTATTTT
CASRVLAGTTDTQYF
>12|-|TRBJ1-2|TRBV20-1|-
TGCAGTGCTAGAGGTGGAGGTGGGGGCTACACCTTC
CSARGGGGGYTF
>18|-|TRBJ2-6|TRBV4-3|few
TGCGCCAGCAGCCAAGAACCCAGTCAGGGAGACGGGGCCAACGTCCTGACTTTC
CASSQEPSQGDGANVLTF
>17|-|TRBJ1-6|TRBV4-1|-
TGCGCCAGCAGCCAAGATATTCAGCGTTCCTATAATTCACCCCTCCACTTT
CASSQDIQRSYNSPLHF
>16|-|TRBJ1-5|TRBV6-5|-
TGTGCCAGCAGTTACTCGGTCCTAACCCCTAATCAGCCCCAGCATTTT
CASSYSVLTPNQPQHF
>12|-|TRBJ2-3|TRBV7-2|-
TGTGCCAGCAGCTCAGGACTATCAACGCAGTATTTT
CASSSGLSTQYF